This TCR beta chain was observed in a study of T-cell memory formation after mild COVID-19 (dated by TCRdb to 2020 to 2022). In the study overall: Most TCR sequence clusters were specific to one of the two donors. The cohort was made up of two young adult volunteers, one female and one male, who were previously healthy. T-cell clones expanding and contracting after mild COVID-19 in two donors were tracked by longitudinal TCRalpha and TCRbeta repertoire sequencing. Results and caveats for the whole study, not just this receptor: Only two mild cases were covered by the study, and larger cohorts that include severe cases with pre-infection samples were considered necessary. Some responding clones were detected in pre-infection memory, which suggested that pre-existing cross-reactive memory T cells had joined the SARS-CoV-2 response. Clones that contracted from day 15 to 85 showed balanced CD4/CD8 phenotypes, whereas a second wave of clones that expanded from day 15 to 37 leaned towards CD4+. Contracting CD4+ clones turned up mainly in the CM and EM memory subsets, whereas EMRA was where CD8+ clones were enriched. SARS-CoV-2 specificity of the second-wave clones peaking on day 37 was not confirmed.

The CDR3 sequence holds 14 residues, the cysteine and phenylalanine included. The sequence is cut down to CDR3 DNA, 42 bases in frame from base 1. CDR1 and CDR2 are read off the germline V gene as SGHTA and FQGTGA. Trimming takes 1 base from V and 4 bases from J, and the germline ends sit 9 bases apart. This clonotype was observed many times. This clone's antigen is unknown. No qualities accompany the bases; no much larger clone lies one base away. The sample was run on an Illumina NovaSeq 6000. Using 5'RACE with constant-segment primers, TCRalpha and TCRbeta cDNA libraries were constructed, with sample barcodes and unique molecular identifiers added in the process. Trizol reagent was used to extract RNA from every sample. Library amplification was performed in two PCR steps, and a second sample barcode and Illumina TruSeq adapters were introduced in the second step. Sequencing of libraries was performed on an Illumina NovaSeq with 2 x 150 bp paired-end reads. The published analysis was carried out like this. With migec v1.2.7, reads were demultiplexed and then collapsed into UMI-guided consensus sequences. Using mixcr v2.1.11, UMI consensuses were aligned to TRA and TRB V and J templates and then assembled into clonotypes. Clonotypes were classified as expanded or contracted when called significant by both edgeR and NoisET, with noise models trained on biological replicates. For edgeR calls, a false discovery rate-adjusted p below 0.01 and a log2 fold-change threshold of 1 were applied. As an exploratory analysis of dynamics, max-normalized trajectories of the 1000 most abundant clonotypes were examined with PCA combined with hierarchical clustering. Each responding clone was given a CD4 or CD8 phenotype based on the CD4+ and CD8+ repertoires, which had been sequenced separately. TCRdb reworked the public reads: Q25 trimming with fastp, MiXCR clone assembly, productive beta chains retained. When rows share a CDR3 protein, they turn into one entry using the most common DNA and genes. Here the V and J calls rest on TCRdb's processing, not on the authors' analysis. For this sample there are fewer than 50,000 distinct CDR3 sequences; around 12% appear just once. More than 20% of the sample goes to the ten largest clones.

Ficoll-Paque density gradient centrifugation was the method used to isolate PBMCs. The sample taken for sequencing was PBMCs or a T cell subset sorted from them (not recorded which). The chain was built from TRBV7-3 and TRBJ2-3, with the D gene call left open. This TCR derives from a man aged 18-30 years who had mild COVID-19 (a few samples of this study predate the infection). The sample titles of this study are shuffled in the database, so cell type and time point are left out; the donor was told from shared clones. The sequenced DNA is TGTGCCAGCAGCTTAAACCCCGTTGCAGATACGCAGTATTTT. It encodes CASSLNPVADTQYF.